These 29 T cell receptor beta chains were sequenced from one sample in a study of T-cell reconstitution after alpha-beta-depleted transplantation in children. For TCRbeta, the library was prepared with unique molecular identifiers. TCRdb reprocessed the PCR reads via MiXCR and lists one record per CDR3 protein. The sample contains about 240,000 distinct CDR3 sequences, around 11% of which appear only once. The input for sequencing was PBMCs from the stem cell graft donor, taken from the stem cell graft. Receptor source: a human donor who donated a stem cell graft to a child with acute lymphoblastic leukemia.

V usage is TRBV19 and J usage is TRBJ2-7; TRBD1 aligns across 9 bases. The CDR3 loop spans 18 amino acids. Germline CDR1 reads LNHDA; CDR2 reads SQIVND (reference sequence). J lost 4 bases, V lost 5 bases, and 18 bases had no gene match. CDR3 in DNA: TGTGCCAGTAGTCCGATATACACCGGGACAGGGTTGCTGTACGAGCAGTACTTC. Protein product: CASSPIYTGTGLLYEQYF.

This clonotype was found many times. The V gene is TRBV10-3, the J gene TRBJ1-6; D might be TRBD1 (6 bases). The CDR3 extends over 14 amino acids. Per the germline V gene, CDR1 is ENHRY and CDR2 is SYGVKD. V was pared by 3 bases and J by 7 bases, with 10 bases between. CDR3 nucleotides: TGTGCCATCAGTGATGGACAGAGGAATTCACCCCTCCACTTT. Translating it yields CAISDGQRNSPLHF.

This clonotype was found many times. This sequence joins TRBV20-1 and TRBJ2-3; perhaps D is TRBD1 or TRBD2 (5 bases each). Germline lookup yields CDR1 DFQATT and CDR2 SNEGSKA (reference sequence). The CDR3 spans 12 residues. V was pared by 6 bases and J by 5 bases, with 12 bases between. CDR3 nucleotides: TGCAGTGCGGGGACCGCGATAGATACGCAGTATTTT. Its translation: CSAGTAIDTQYF.

This clonotype was observed a handful of times. V and J are TRBV13 and TRBJ1-5, with 10 nucleotides matching TRBD1. Unmatched junction bases numbered 10, after V lost 5 bases and J lost 6 bases. This CDR3 comprises 16 residues. From germline, CDR1 is PRHDT and CDR2 FYEKMQ (reference sequence). CDR3 DNA sequence: TGTGCCAGCAGCACCTCGACAGGGGGCGGAGGTCAGCCCCAGCATTTT. This encodes CASSTSTGGGGQPQHF.

This clonotype was detected ten times or more. This rearrangement joins TRBV20-1 to TRBJ2-7; the D is unclear. CDR3 length: 14 residues. Trimming removed 0 bases from V and 2 bases from J, with 11 bases in between. CDR1 DFQATT and CDR2 SNEGSKA come from the germline V gene (reference sequence). CDR3 coding DNA: TGCAGTGCTAGAGATTCTACAAGAACCTACGAGCAGTACTTC. Translating it yields CSARDSTRTYEQYF.

This clonotype appeared once. The rearrangement joins TRBV3-1 to TRBJ2-5; 10 nucleotides line up with TRBD1. Germline V gene lookup returns CDR1 LGHDT and CDR2 YNNKEL (reference sequence). The CDR3 runs 18 residues. V lost 10 bases and J lost 2; bases outside the gene matches: 19. The CDR3 loop reads CATCLALHDRGLQETQYF. The CDR3 region has the DNA TGTGCCACCTGCCTTGCGCTGCATGACAGGGGGCTACAAGAGACCCAGTACTTC.

This clonotype was observed many times. The CDR3 coding sequence is TGTGCCAGCAGCTCTATGGACAGGGGGCGCGAGCAGTACTTC. Protein sequence: CASSSMDRGREQYF. This chain links TRBV5-6 with TRBJ2-7; 11 bases fit TRBD1. Germline values: CDR1 SGHDT, CDR2 YYEEEE. This CDR3 has 14 residues. The V segment lost 3 bases and the J segment 6 bases; nucleotides outside the gene matches: 5. The full variable domain, rest sourced from reference TRBV5-6 and TRBJ2-7, is DAGVTQSPTHLIKTRGQQVTLRCSPKSGHDTVSWYQQALGQGPQFIFQYYEEEERQRGNFPDRFSGHQFPNYSSELNVNALLLGDSALYLCASSSMDRGREQYFGPGTRLTVT.

With respect to this clonotype: This clone may be a read error of a much larger clone one base away. The J gene is TRBJ1-3, the V gene TRBV20-1; D unresolved. The CDR3 length is 12 residues. CDR1 DFQATT and CDR2 SNEGSKA come from the germline V gene (reference sequence). V shed 6 bases and J shed 7 bases, with 13 bases lying between them. The CDR3 DNA reads as TGCAGTGCCACCGACGGTCTGAACACCATATATTTT. This encodes CSATDGLNTIYF.

This clonotype has a count of ten or more. The chain carries TRBV27 and TRBJ2-1; 8 bases are a match to TRBD1. Germline V CDR1 and CDR2: MNHEY, SMNVEV (reference sequence). CDR3 size: 15 residues. V shed 4 bases, J shed 7 bases, and the junction held 9 bases outside the gene matches. CDR3 sequence: CASSSWTGNRNEQFF. The CDR3 DNA reads TGTGCCAGCAGTTCCTGGACAGGGAATAGAAATGAGCAGTTCTTC.

This clonotype occurred many times. The CDR3 DNA reads TGTGCCAGCAGTTACTCGAGATCCACTGAAGCTTTCTTT. Its protein product is CASSYSRSTEAFF. The J gene is TRBJ1-1, the V gene TRBV6-5, with D unclear. The CDR3 sequence is 13 residues long. The germline V gene encodes CDR1 MNHEY and CDR2 SVGAGI. V lost 0 bases and J lost 4, with 6 bases in between.

This clonotype was seen at least ten times. This chain links TRBV20-1 with TRBJ2-7, with TRBD2 matching 8 bases. This CDR3 has 12 amino acids. The V segment lost 5 bases and the J segment 3 bases; nucleotides outside the gene matches: 3. CDR1 is DFQATT, CDR2 SNEGSKA, per germline (reference sequence). DNA of the CDR3: TGCAGTGCTGGGACTAGTATCTACGAGCAGTACTTC. It is translated as CSAGTSIYEQYF.

This clonotype was detected many times. The chain has TRBV24-1 and TRBJ2-5, with D perhaps assigned TRBD1 or TRBD2 (6 bases each). The V and J ends lost 0 bases and 4 bases respectively, with 17 bases between them. Germline loops: CDR1 KGHDR, CDR2 SFDVKD. This CDR3 has 17 amino acids. The CDR3: CATSDLHRDTGGETQYF. DNA for the CDR3: TGTGCCACCAGTGATTTGCACCGGGACACCGGGGGAGAGACCCAGTACTTC.

This clonotype appeared many times. This CDR3 reads CASSQGLAGVGEQFF. CDR3 nucleotide sequence: TGTGCCAGCAGCCAAGGACTAGCGGGAGTAGGGGAGCAGTTCTTC. This rearrangement joins TRBV3-1 to TRBJ2-1; TRBD2 aligns across 12 bases. The V and J ends lost 1 base and 10 bases, in that order; junction bases with no gene match: 5. CDR3 size: 15 residues. Germline V gives CDR1 LGHDT, CDR2 YNNKEL (reference sequence).

This clonotype came up many times. The rearrangement links TRBV7-8 to TRBJ2-7; D tentatively reads TRBD1 or TRBD2 (5 bases each). Trimming took off 3 bases at V and 2 bases at J, with 11 bases between the two ends. From germline, CDR1 is SGHVS and CDR2 FQNEAQ. The CDR3 is 14 amino acids. The CDR3 here is CASSLGPPPYEQYF. CDR3 nucleotides: TGTGCCAGCAGCTTGGGACCCCCCCCCTACGAGCAGTACTTC.

This clonotype appeared many times. This chain uses TRBV20-1 with TRBJ1-2; TRBD1 matches 10 bases. Losses at the gene ends were 7 bases for V and 8 bases for J; bases not matched to a gene: 7. Germline assignment: CDR1 DFQATT and CDR2 SNEGSKA (reference sequence). This CDR3 is 12 amino acids long. The CDR3 coding sequence is TGCAGTGAGTGGGACAGGGGCTACGGCTACACCTTC. Translating gives CSEWDRGYGYTF.

This clonotype was counted many times. V gene TRBV12-3 or TRBV12-4 combines with J gene TRBJ1-4, with D maybe TRBD1 (5 bases). The germline V and J ends were trimmed by 3 bases and 8 bases, with 16 bases remaining between them. The CDR3 extends over 15 amino acids. The CDR3 is CASSFNAGFREKLFF. The DNA for the CDR3 is TGTGCCAGCAGTTTTAATGCAGGGTTTAGAGAAAAACTGTTTTTT.

At least ten counts were recorded for this clonotype. The chain has TRBV7-9 and TRBJ2-2, with a possible D match to TRBD1 (5 bases). V dropped 1 base and J dropped 2 bases, with 11 bases sitting between them. The germline V gene has CDR1 SEHNR and CDR2 FQNEAQ (reference sequence). The CDR3 runs to 16 residues. CDR3 in amino acids: CASSLEGAYNTGELFF. For the CDR3, the DNA is TGTGCCAGCAGCTTAGAAGGGGCTTACAACACCGGGGAGCTGTTTTTT.

This clonotype occurred a few times. This chain uses TRBV15 with TRBJ2-3; the D is unclear. V was pared by 6 bases and J by 7 bases, with 14 bases between. Looked up from germline, CDR1 is LNHNV and CDR2 is YYDKDF (reference sequence). This CDR3 spans 13 amino acids. CDR3 in DNA: TGTGCCACCAGAATGTTAGCCCGAAATACGCAGTATTTT. This sequence encodes CATRMLARNTQYF.

For this clonotype: One end of the junction is discordant with germline, which a read error may explain. The rearrangement uses TRBV12-3 or TRBV12-4 and TRBJ2-5; D ambiguous. The CDR3 is 12 amino acids. CDR3 sequence reads: CASGLVGETQYF. The CDR3 bases are TGTGCCAGCGGTTTAGTCGGGGAGACCCAGTACTTC.

In this sample, this clonotype turned up many times. The V and J genes are TRBV7-2 and TRBJ2-5, with TRBD1 matching over 8 bases. J lost 5 bases, V lost 1 base, and 6 bases had no gene match. Germline V gene lookup returns CDR1 SGHTA and CDR2 FQGNSA. This CDR3 is 15 amino acids long. The CDR3 loop reads CASSLGRGRRETQYF. The CDR3 DNA reads TGTGCCAGCAGCTTAGGCAGGGGGCGCAGGGAGACCCAGTACTTC.

In its sample, this clonotype was seen many times. The V and J genes are TRBV10-2 and TRBJ2-2; possibly TRBD2 for D (6 bases). Germline loops: CDR1 WSHSY, CDR2 SAAADI. The V end was cut by 2 bases, the J end by 3 bases, with 10 bases between. The CDR3 extends over 15 amino acids. This CDR3 reads CASSETSSYTGELFF. CDR3 nucleotides: TGCGCCAGCAGTGAGACTAGCTCCTACACCGGGGAGCTGTTTTTT.

This clonotype was detected many times. The chain employs TRBV5-1 and TRBJ1-5; unclear D gene. The CDR3 is 11 amino acids. Trimming stripped 5 bases from V and 5 bases from J, with 5 bases between. Germline V gene sequence: CDR1 SGHRS, CDR2 YFSETQ. This CDR3 is CASRQDQPQHF. CDR3 bases: TGCGCCAGCAGGCAGGATCAGCCCCAGCATTTT.

This clonotype showed up many times. The chain is built from TRBV3-1 and TRBJ2-1; 10 bases line up with TRBD2. The CDR3 is 16 amino acids. V shed 2 bases, J shed 0 bases, and the junction held 1 base outside the gene matches. CDR1 and CDR2 (germline): LGHDT, YNNKEL (reference sequence). The chain's CDR3 is CASSQPSGSSYNEQFF. CDR3 nucleotides: TGTGCCAGCAGCCAACCTAGCGGGAGCTCCTACAATGAGCAGTTCTTC.

This clonotype was counted many times. The chain recombines TRBV5-1 with TRBJ2-5; 8 bases agree with TRBD2. V lost 2 bases and J lost 4; bases outside the gene matches: 7. This CDR3 region has 15 residues. The germline gives CDR1 SGHRS, CDR2 YFSETQ. The CDR3 here is CASSFSSGFAETQYF. The CDR3 DNA sequence: TGCGCCAGCAGCTTTTCTAGCGGGTTCGCAGAGACCCAGTACTTC.

This clonotype was observed many times. The gene calls are TRBV27 and TRBJ1-6; 7 bases agree with TRBD1. The CDR3 is made up of 15 amino acids. Germline V CDR1 and CDR2: MNHEY, SMNVEV (reference sequence). V shed 6 bases and J 1 base; nucleotides not matched to a gene: 3. Here the CDR3 DNA reads TGTGCCAGCAGAATGACAGGGTCCTATAATTCACCCCTCCACTTT. Residues: CASRMTGSYNSPLHF.

This clonotype has ten or more counts. This sequence joins TRBV6-2 or TRBV6-3 and TRBJ2-5, with TRBD1 matching 9 bases. Germline-derived CDR1 and CDR2 are MNHEY and SVGEGT. Trimming cost V 0 bases and J 2 bases; bases outside gene matches: 7. There are 17 residues in the CDR3. Written as DNA, the CDR3 is TGTGCCAGCAGTTACTCAGGACAGGGGCCTCTTCAAGAGACCCAGTACTTC. It translates to CASSYSGQGPLQETQYF.

To note about this clonotype: Given a much more abundant clone one base away, this may be a read error. The chain recombines TRBV12-3 or TRBV12-4 with TRBJ2-1; D is possibly TRBD2 (5 bases). Trimming stripped 3 bases from V and 7 bases from J, with 13 bases between. The CDR3 has 14 residues. CDR3 nucleotides: TGTGCCAGCAGTTTGGGAGCACAGAGGAATGAGCAGTTCTTC. Translated: CASSLGAQRNEQFF.

A remark on this clonotype: The junction and the germline gene differ at one end; a read error may be behind it. The chain recombines TRBV28 with TRBJ2-5, with 7 bases that match TRBD2. The CDR3 loop spans 16 amino acids. Germline values: CDR1 MDHEN, CDR2 SYDVKM. The CDR3: CASTSSGGRIQETQYF. The CDR3 DNA reads TGTGCCAGCACCTCCAGTGGCGGGAGAATACAAGAAACCCAGTACTTC.

This clonotype was observed many times. J is TRBJ1-1 and V is TRBV6-1; D is ambiguous. Germline V gene lookup returns CDR1 MNHNS and CDR2 SASEGT. V lost 2 bases to trimming and J lost 4 bases, with 14 bases between them. The CDR3 has 15 amino acids. The CDR3 nucleotides read TGTGCCAGCAGTGAACTACGGGGTGGCGGCACTGAAGCTTTCTTT. Its translation: CASSELRGGGTEAFF.